Included here is one T cell receptor beta chain sequence, with context. Some clones are missing from TCRdb's copy, which holds only in-frame ones; the method was immunoSEQ multiplex PCR. The profile shows some 140,000 clones, about 90% of them singletons. The data stem from a study of T cell responses to AZD1222 COVID-19 vaccine. Study in general: Second-dose schedules of about 4 or about 12 weeks were combined.

There are 14 residues in the CDR3. Per the germline V gene, CDR1 is SGHDN and CDR2 is FVKESK. V lost 2 bases, J lost 5 bases, and 12 bases lay in between. This rearrangement joins TRBV14 to TRBJ2-5, with D perhaps being TRBD1 or TRBD2 (6 bases each). The origin of this receptor is an adult in good health. Here the sequenced sample was peripheral blood, taken on day 0 of AZD1222 vaccination. The CDR3 sequence is CASSQHRGLETQYF. For the CDR3, the DNA is TGTGCCAGCAGCCAACATCGGGGGCTGGAGACCCAGTACTTC.